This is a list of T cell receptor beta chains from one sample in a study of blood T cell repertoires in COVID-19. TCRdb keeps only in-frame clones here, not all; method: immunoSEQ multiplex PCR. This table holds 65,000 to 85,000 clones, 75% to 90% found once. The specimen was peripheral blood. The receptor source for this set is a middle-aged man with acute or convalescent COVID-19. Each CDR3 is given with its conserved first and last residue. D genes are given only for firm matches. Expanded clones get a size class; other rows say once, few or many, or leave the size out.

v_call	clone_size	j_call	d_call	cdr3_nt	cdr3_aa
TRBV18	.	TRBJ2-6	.	TGTGCCAGCTCACCAGGGACATGGGGCCGGTCTGGGGCCAACGTCCTGACTTTC	CASSPGTWGRSGANVLTF
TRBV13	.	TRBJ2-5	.	TGTGCCAGCAGCTCAGGGCCGCGTGAGACCCAGTACTTC	CASSSGPRETQYF
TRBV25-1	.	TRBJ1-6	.	TGTGCCAGCAGTGAATCTACGGCAGGGGAAGGGAGTTCACCCCTCCACTTT	CASSESTAGEGSSPLHF
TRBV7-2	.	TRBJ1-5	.	TGTGCCAGCAGCTTAGGTCCCGGGGTTGTGAATCAGCCCCAGCATTTT	CASSLGPGVVNQPQHF
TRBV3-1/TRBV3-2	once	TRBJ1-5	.	TGTGCCAGCAGCCAAGACGCATTAAGAGTCCAGGGTCAGCCCCAGCATTTT	CASSQDALRVQGQPQHF
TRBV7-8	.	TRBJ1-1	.	TGTGCCAGCAGCTTAGTCGTATCAGTGAACACTGAAGCTTTCTTT	CASSLVVSVNTEAFF
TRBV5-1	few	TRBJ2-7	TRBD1	TGCGCCAGCAGCTTGGTAGGGACAGGGGGCTACGAGCAGTACTTC	CASSLVGTGGYEQYF
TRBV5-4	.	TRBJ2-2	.	TGTGCCAGCAGCACGACTAGTTTTGGGAACACCGGGGAGCTGTTTTTT	CASSTTSFGNTGELFF
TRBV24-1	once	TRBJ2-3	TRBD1	TGTGCCACCAGTGATAACAGGGGGACAGATACGCAGTATTTT	CATSDNRGTDTQYF
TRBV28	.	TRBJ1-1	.	TGTGCCAGCAGTTTGGGGGGATCAGGGCCCCGCGCCGAAGCTTTCTTT	CASSLGGSGPRAEAFF
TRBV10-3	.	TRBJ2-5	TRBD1	TGTGCCATCAGTGGAGACAGGGGGGAGACCCAGTACTTC	CAISGDRGETQYF
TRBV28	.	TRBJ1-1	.	TGTGCCAGCACGGGGAACACTGAAGCTTTCTTT	CASTGNTEAFF
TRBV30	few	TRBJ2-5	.	TGTGCCTGGAGTTCACCCGAGGGGGGGACCTGGCGAGAGACCCAGTACTTC	CAWSSPEGGTWRETQYF